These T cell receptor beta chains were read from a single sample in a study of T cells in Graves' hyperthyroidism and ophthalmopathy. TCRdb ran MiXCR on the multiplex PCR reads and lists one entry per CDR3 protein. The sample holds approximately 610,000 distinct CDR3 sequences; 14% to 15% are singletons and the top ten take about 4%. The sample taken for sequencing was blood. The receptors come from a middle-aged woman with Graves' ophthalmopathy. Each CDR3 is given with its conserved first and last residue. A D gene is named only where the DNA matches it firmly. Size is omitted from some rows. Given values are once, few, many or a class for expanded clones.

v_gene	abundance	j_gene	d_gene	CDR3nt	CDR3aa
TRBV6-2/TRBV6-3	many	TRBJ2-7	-	TGTGCCAGCAGTTACTCTTACCCCGGACAGAACTACGAGCAGTACTTC	CASSYSYPGQNYEQYF
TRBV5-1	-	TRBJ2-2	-	TGCGCCAGCAAGCTTAGCAAGACGAACACCGGGGAGCTGTTTTTT	CASKLSKTNTGELFF
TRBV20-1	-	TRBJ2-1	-	TGCAGTGCTAGAGAATGGAGGGGACCGGCCAATGAGCAGTTCTTC	CSAREWRGPANEQFF
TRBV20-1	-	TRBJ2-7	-	TGCAGTGCTAAACGGGGGGCTTGGGAGCAGTACTTC	CSAKRGAWEQYF
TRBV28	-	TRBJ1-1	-	TGTGCCAGCAAGGGGGGACGGAATGAAGCTTTCTTT	CASKGGRNEAFF
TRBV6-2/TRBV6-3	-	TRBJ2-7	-	TGTGCCAGCAGTTCATGGACAGCAGATACCTACGAGCAGTACTTC	CASSSWTADTYEQYF
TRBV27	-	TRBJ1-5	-	TGTGCCAGCAGTCCCTATGAGGGTCTTCGTCAGCCCCAGCATTTT	CASSPYEGLRQPQHF
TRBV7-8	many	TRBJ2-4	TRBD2	TGTGCCAGCAGCCCTCGGACTAGCGGGAGGTTCGGCAAAAACATTCAGTACTTC	CASSPRTSGRFGKNIQYF
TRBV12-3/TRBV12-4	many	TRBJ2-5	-	TGTGCCAGCAGCCGTTGGGTGGGGGAGACCCAGTACTTC	CASSRWVGETQYF
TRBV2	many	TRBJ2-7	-	TGTGCCAGCTGGAGGGGGACAGATACTTACGAGCAGTACTTC	CASWRGTDTYEQYF
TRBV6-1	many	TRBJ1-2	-	TGTGCCAGCACCCACAGGAGAGACGCTAACTATGGCTACACCTTC	CASTHRRDANYGYTF
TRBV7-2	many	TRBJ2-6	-	TGTGCCAGCAGGGTGGCTGGGGCCAACGTCCTGACTTTC	CASRVAGANVLTF
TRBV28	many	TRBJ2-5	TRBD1	TGTGCCAGCAGTTCGACAGGGATCCGTTCCGGAGAGACCCAGTACTTC	CASSSTGIRSGETQYF
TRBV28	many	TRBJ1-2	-	TGTGCCAGCAGTCATCGGCGGGGGGCGGACTATGGCTACACCTTC	CASSHRRGADYGYTF
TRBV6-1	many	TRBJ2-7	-	TGTGCCAGCAATCGCGAGCACCCGTCGAACTACGAGCAGTACTTC	CASNREHPSNYEQYF
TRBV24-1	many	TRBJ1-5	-	TGTGCCACCAGTGATTCCCGACAGAGCGGGCAGCCCCAGCATTTT	CATSDSRQSGQPQHF
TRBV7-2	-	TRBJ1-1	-	TGTGCCAGCAGCTTAACAGGCCGGACCCTCGTGGAGGCTTTCTTT	CASSLTGRTLVEAFF
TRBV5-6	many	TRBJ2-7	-	TGTGCCAGCAGCAAGGGGACACCGAGATATTACGAGCAGTACTTC	CASSKGTPRYYEQYF
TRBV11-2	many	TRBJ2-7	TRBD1	TGTGCCAGCAGCTCTCCCAGGACAGGGGGAAGCTTCGAGCAGTACTTC	CASSSPRTGGSFEQYF
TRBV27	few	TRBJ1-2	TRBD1	TGTGCCAGCAGTCCAGGGACAGGAACCCCTAACTATGGCTACACCTTC	CASSPGTGTPNYGYTF
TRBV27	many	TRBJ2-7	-	TGTGCCAGCAGTCCCCGGGGGGCAAAATACGAGCAGTACTTC	CASSPRGAKYEQYF
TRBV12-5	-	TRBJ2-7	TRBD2	TGTGCTAGTGGTTTGGGGCTAGCGGGAGACTACGAGCAGTACTTC	CASGLGLAGDYEQYF
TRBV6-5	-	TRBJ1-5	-	TGTGCCAGCAGTTACTCGTGGGGCAATCAGCCCCAGCATTTT	CASSYSWGNQPQHF
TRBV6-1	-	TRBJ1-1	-	TGTGCCAGCTTGAAGACGGTTTCGAACACTGAAGCTTTCTTT	CASLKTVSNTEAFF
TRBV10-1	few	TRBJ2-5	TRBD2	TGCGCCAGCAGTGAGCGACTAGCGGGAGGGCCGAGTGGGGAGACCCAGTACTTC	CASSERLAGGPSGETQYF
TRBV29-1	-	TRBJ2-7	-	TGCAGCGTTCGCCTAGGGCTATCCTACGAGCAGTACTTC	CSVRLGLSYEQYF
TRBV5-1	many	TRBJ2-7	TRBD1	TGCGCCAGCAGCTTCGAGGGACAGGCATCCTACGAGCAGTACTTC	CASSFEGQASYEQYF
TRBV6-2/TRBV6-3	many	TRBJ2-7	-	TGTGCCAGCAGTTACTCGGACTGGTACGAGCAGTACTTC	CASSYSDWYEQYF
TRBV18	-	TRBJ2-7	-	TGTGCCAGCTCCCTAGAGAGGGTCGAGCAGTACTTC	CASSLERVEQYF
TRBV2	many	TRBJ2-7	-	TGTGCCAGCAGTGGCGTAGCGGCAAGCTCCTACGAGCAGTACTTC	CASSGVAASSYEQYF
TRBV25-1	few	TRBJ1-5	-	TGTGCCAGCAGTGTTAGAAGGAAGGTTGGTAAGAGAGTTCAGCCCCAGCATTTT	CASSVRRKVGKRVQPQHF
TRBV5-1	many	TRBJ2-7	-	TGCGCGAGCCGTGAGGGAGGTAATACCTACGAGCAGTACTTC	CASREGGNTYEQYF
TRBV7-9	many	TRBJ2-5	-	TGTGCCAGCAGCTTTGTTATCAGGGTTTTCCAAGAGACCCAGTACTTC	CASSFVIRVFQETQYF
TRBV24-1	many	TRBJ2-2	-	TGTGCCACCAGTGATTTGTTCGGGGCCGGGGAGCTGTTTTTT	CATSDLFGAGELFF
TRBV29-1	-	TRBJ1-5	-	TGCAGCGTTGAAGATGGAAGCAATCAGCCCCAGCATTTT	CSVEDGSNQPQHF
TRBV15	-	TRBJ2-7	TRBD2	TGTGCCACCAGTAGCAAGCGGGGCCCCAGGTTAGACGAGCAGTACTTC	CATSSKRGPRLDEQYF
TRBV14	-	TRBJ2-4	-	TGTGCCAGCAGCCAAGATGGTCATCTAGCCAAAAACATTCAGTACTTC	CASSQDGHLAKNIQYF
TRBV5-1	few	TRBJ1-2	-	TGCGCCAGCAGCTTGGGGAGTTCTGGCTACACCTTC	CASSLGSSGYTF
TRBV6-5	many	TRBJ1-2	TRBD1	TGTGCCAGCAGTACGGGACAGGGGAGTGGCTACACCTTC	CASSTGQGSGYTF